The next 10 T cell receptor beta chains were all read from a single sample in a study of beta chain features in type 1 diabetes. All of the isolated RNA was reverse transcribed, so expressed TCRB transcripts were sequenced. The protocol was immunoSEQ multiplex PCR, while the TCRdb copy is restricted to in-frame clones and leaves out a portion. The data show approximately 140,000 clones, with roughly 9.3% seen just once and about 0.6% held by the top ten. The source material was central memory CD4+ T cells from blood. These receptors were collected from a woman aged 40 to 49 in good health.

The chain joins TRBV7-9 to TRBJ2-3; 10 bases fit TRBD2. The CDR3 consists of 19 residues. The trim removed 3 bases at V and 1 base at J, leaving 13 bases unmatched. Germline CDR1 SEHNR, CDR2 FQNEAQ (reference sequence). The CDR3 region is CASSFPPLAGAAGTDTQYF. The CDR3 DNA is TGTGCCAGCAGCTTTCCACCCCTAGCGGGGGCCGCCGGCACAGATACGCAGTATTTT. The full variable domain, completed using reference TRBV7-9 and TRBJ2-3, is DTGVSQNPRHKITKRGQNVTFRCDPISEHNRLYWYRQTLGQGPEFLTYFQNEAQLEKSRLLSDRFSAERPKGSFSTLEIQRTEQGDSAMYLCASSFPPLAGAAGTDTQYFGPGTRLTVL.

This clone was counted a few times. J is TRBJ1-1 and V is TRBV7-9; 11 bases line up with TRBD1. The ends lost 2 bases at V and 0 bases at J; junction bases unmatched: 8. The CDR3 contains 18 residues. Per the germline V gene, CDR1 is SEHNR and CDR2 is FQNEAQ (reference sequence). The CDR3 sequence is CASSLPGQGVTMNTEAFF. The CDR3 DNA sequence: TGTGCCAGCAGCTTACCGGGACAGGGGGTGACTATGAACACTGAAGCTTTCTTT.

This clone was counted only a few times. The chain employs TRBV11-2 and TRBJ1-1; no firm D call. The CDR3 runs to 14 residues. The V gene's germline CDR1 is SGHAT and CDR2 FQNNGV. The ends were cut back, 1 base at V and 4 bases at J, with 10 bases in the middle. The chain's CDR3 is CASSLGGSLTEAFF. The CDR3 DNA sequence: TGTGCCAGCAGCTTAGGAGGGTCTCTCACTGAAGCTTTCTTT.

This clone appeared many times. This specimen includes other DNA sequences encoding the same CDR3. The CDR3 DNA reads as TGTGCCAGCAGTTACAACAGGGCCGGGGCCAACGTCCTGACTTTC. Amino acid sequence: CASSYNRAGANVLTF. The V call is TRBV6-5, the J call TRBJ2-6, with a weak D call TRBD1 (6 bases). This CDR3 has 15 amino acids. Germline-derived CDR1 and CDR2 are MNHEY and SVGAGI. V gave up 2 bases and J gave up 4 bases, with 9 bases separating them.

This clone was seen a few times. The chain combines TRBV18 with TRBJ1-5, with TRBD1 matching over 7 bases. Trimming at V came to 4 bases and at J to 7 bases, leaving 10 bases not matched to a gene. From germline, CDR1 is KGHSH and CDR2 LQKENI. The CDR3 is 15 amino acids. The CDR3 is CASSQNGQARQPQHF. As DNA, the CDR3 is TGTGCCAGCTCACAGAACGGACAGGCCCGACAGCCCCAGCATTTT.

A few counts support this clone. The rearrangement joins TRBV21-1 to TRBJ1-1; the table's TRBD1 call for D was not verified on the DNA. TRBV21-1 is reported as a pseudogene. This CDR3 spans 13 amino acids. CDR3 coding DNA: TGTGCCAGCAGCAAAGGCCCCGGGACAGAAGCTTTCTTT. Translation: CASSKGPGTEAFF.

This clone was seen more than once but under ten times. The chain couples TRBV18 to TRBJ1-4; 7 nucleotides line up with TRBD1. Trimming at V came to 3 bases and at J to 3 bases, leaving 4 bases not matched to a gene. This CDR3 spans 15 amino acids. CDR1 and CDR2 (germline): KGHSH, LQKENI. CDR3: CASSPTGSANEKLFF. The CDR3 bases are TGTGCCAGCTCACCGACAGGGTCTGCTAATGAAAAACTGTTTTTT.

This clone occurred a few times. The chain joins TRBV4-3 to TRBJ1-1; D is possibly TRBD1 (6 bases). CDR3 size: 17 residues. The V end was cut by 0 bases, the J end by 6 bases, with 20 bases between. Germline V lookup: CDR1 LGHNA, CDR2 YSLEER. The CDR3 DNA follows: TGCGCCAGCAGCCAAGATGACTACGGGGGGCCATCTCCTGAAGCTTTCTTT. This codes for CASSQDDYGGPSPEAFF.

This clone showed up just a few times. The rearrangement uses TRBV6-5 and TRBJ2-6, with 7 positions matching TRBD1. Trimming took 6 bases from V and 2 from J; bases not matched to a gene: 4. The V gene's germline CDR1 is MNHEY and CDR2 SVGAGI. The CDR3 is 15 residues long. The CDR3 protein is CASRKQGPGANVLTF. The CDR3 DNA reads as TGTGCCAGCAGGAAACAGGGGCCTGGGGCCAACGTCCTGACTTTC.

V usage is TRBV18 and J usage is TRBJ2-5; tentatively, D is TRBD2 (5 bases). Trimming shortened V by 6 bases and J by 2 bases, and 10 bases separated the two germline ends. The CDR3 runs 13 residues. The germline V gene has CDR1 KGHSH and CDR2 LQKENI. CDR3 in amino acids: CASSSGNQETQYF. CDR3 coding DNA: TGTGCCAGCTCCTCCGGGAATCAAGAGACCCAGTACTTC. Filled out from reference TRBV18 and TRBJ2-5, the complete variable domain reads NAGVMQNPRHLVRRRGQEARLRCSPMKGHSHVYWYRQLPEEGLKFMVYLQKENIIDESGMPKERFSAEFPKEGPSILRIQQVVRGDSAAYFCASSSGNQETQYFGPGTRLLVL.